The source of this TCR beta chain is a study of cytomegalovirus exposure and HLA in healthy donors. General study findings and limits: HLA alleles were associated with 17,000 or so TCR beta sequences in a later analysis at 0.05 false discovery rate. Fewer N-insertions (relative to the approximately 700-donor mean) were reportedly seen in an Asian-associated ancestry cluster in a later analysis. Within the data, a cluster of highly shared sequence variants was likely a sequencing artifact.

With regard to this clone: The antigen is unknown.

The germline V gene has CDR1 LNHNV and CDR2 YYDKDF (reference sequence). The CDR3 is 15 residues long. Germline trimming cut 3 bases from V and 9 bases from J; bases unmatched to any gene: 7. Primers included in the PCR were 60 Vbeta and 13 Jbeta primers. TCRdb keeps only in-frame clones here, not all; method: immunoSEQ multiplex PCR. Listed are about 140,000 clones; 2% to 2.5% falls within the top ten. The chain employs TRBV15 and TRBJ2-1, with 11 positions matching TRBD2. Sequencing was done on a sample of PBMCs. This clonotype was obtained from a woman aged 18-35 years in good health and CMV-seronegative. CDR3 sequence reads: CATSSIIAGGSEQFF. Written as DNA, the CDR3 is TGTGCCACCAGCAGCATAATAGCGGGAGGGAGTGAGCAGTTCTTC.